A selection of T cell receptor beta chains follows, all from one sample in a study of blood T cell repertoires in COVID-19. The method was immunoSEQ multiplex PCR; TCRdb's version includes in-frame clones alone and lacks a portion of them. This sample carries about 220,000 clones, 80% of them seen once, and the ten largest clones take 10% to 15%. Material for sequencing was peripheral blood. These receptors all come from a human donor in a cohort sampled during active COVID-19. The CDR3 runs from the conserved cysteine through the conserved F or W. The order of the fields is J gene, D gene, V gene, clone size, CDR3 protein, CDR3 DNA. The D gene is left open where the match is weak. The size entry is marked missing in some rows and otherwise reads once, few, many or a size class.

J gene: TRBJ1-6; D gene: TRBD1; V gene: TRBV6-5; clone size: -; CDR3 protein: CASNPGQGASPLHF; CDR3 DNA: TGTGCCAGCAACCCGGGACAGGGGGCTTCACCCCTCCACTTT
J gene: TRBJ2-2; D gene: -; V gene: TRBV29-1; clone size: few; CDR3 protein: CSVDLTGTGELFF; CDR3 DNA: TGCAGCGTGGACCTCACGGGGACCGGGGAGCTGTTTTTT
J gene: TRBJ1-6; D gene: -; V gene: TRBV4-3; clone size: -; CDR3 protein: CASSQEISGKNNSPLHF; CDR3 DNA: TGCGCCAGCAGCCAAGAGATATCAGGGAAAAATAATTCACCCCTCCACTTT
J gene: TRBJ1-6; D gene: TRBD1; V gene: TRBV29-1; clone size: -; CDR3 protein: CSVGDRANSPLHF; CDR3 DNA: TGCAGCGTTGGGGACAGGGCTAATTCACCCCTCCACTTT
J gene: TRBJ2-7; D gene: TRBD2; V gene: TRBV2; clone size: many; CDR3 protein: CASSERGLAGGYEQYF; CDR3 DNA: TGTGCCAGCAGTGAAAGGGGACTAGCGGGGGGCTACGAGCAGTACTTC
J gene: TRBJ2-2; D gene: -; V gene: TRBV7-8; clone size: -; CDR3 protein: CASSLLGAGELFF; CDR3 DNA: TGTGCCAGCAGCTTACTGGGAGCCGGGGAGCTGTTTTTT
J gene: TRBJ2-7; D gene: TRBD1; V gene: TRBV5-1; clone size: -; CDR3 protein: CASSVRQGANEQYF; CDR3 DNA: TGCGCCAGCAGCGTCCGACAGGGGGCCAACGAGCAGTACTTC
J gene: TRBJ1-2; D gene: TRBD1; V gene: TRBV7-2; clone size: -; CDR3 protein: CASSLTGTGGIGYTF; CDR3 DNA: TGTGCCAGCAGCTTAACCGGGACAGGGGGCATCGGCTACACCTTC
J gene: TRBJ1-1; D gene: TRBD1; V gene: TRBV19; clone size: -; CDR3 protein: CASSTSGTGDTEAFF; CDR3 DNA: TGTGCCAGTAGTACATCCGGGACAGGGGACACTGAAGCTTTCTTT
J gene: TRBJ2-2; D gene: TRBD2; V gene: TRBV28; clone size: -; CDR3 protein: CASRGLAEGGGELFF; CDR3 DNA: TGTGCCAGCAGGGGACTAGCGGAGGGGGGCGGGGAGCTGTTTTTT
J gene: TRBJ2-3; D gene: -; V gene: TRBV28; clone size: -; CDR3 protein: CASGRGGDTQYF; CDR3 DNA: TGTGCCAGCGGAAGGGGAGGAGATACGCAGTATTTT
J gene: TRBJ2-7; D gene: -; V gene: TRBV2; clone size: once; CDR3 protein: CASRRTSYEQYF; CDR3 DNA: TGTGCCAGCAGGAGGACTTCCTACGAGCAGTACTTC
J gene: TRBJ1-1; D gene: TRBD1; V gene: TRBV2; clone size: few; CDR3 protein: CASRRQGMNTEAFF; CDR3 DNA: TGTGCCAGCAGAAGACAGGGAATGAACACTGAAGCTTTCTTT
J gene: TRBJ1-6; D gene: -; V gene: TRBV5-4; clone size: -; CDR3 protein: CASSLNSYNSPLHF; CDR3 DNA: TGTGCCAGCAGCTTGAACAGTTATAATTCACCCCTCCACTTT
J gene: TRBJ1-1; D gene: -; V gene: TRBV18; clone size: -; CDR3 protein: CASSQAQGAFF; CDR3 DNA: TGTGCCAGCTCTCAAGCGCAGGGAGCTTTCTTT
J gene: TRBJ1-2; D gene: TRBD1; V gene: TRBV7-8; clone size: -; CDR3 protein: CASSRDRAGGYTF; CDR3 DNA: TGTGCCAGCAGCCGGGACAGGGCAGGAGGCTACACCTTC
J gene: TRBJ1-6; D gene: -; V gene: TRBV27; clone size: few; CDR3 protein: CASSSDGRNSPLHF; CDR3 DNA: TGTGCCAGCAGTAGCGACGGAAGAAATTCACCCCTCCACTTT
J gene: TRBJ2-3; D gene: TRBD2; V gene: TRBV6-5; clone size: -; CDR3 protein: CASSPSGGVTDTQYF; CDR3 DNA: TGTGCCAGCAGTCCTAGCGGGGGGGTCACAGATACGCAGTATTTT
J gene: TRBJ2-1; D gene: TRBD2; V gene: TRBV5-6; clone size: -; CDR3 protein: CASSLGLAGYNEQFF; CDR3 DNA: TGTGCCAGCAGCTTGGGACTAGCGGGGTACAATGAGCAGTTCTTC
J gene: TRBJ2-1; D gene: -; V gene: TRBV28; clone size: -; CDR3 protein: CASSFGGTRYNEQFF; CDR3 DNA: TGTGCCAGCAGTTTTGGAGGGACTCGCTACAATGAGCAGTTCTTC
J gene: TRBJ1-1; D gene: TRBD1; V gene: TRBV5-1; clone size: -; CDR3 protein: CASSLTGGTRTEAFF; CDR3 DNA: TGCGCCAGCAGCTTGACAGGGGGCACGAGGACTGAAGCTTTCTTT
J gene: TRBJ2-1; D gene: -; V gene: TRBV7-2; clone size: once; CDR3 protein: CASSLMGTINEQFF; CDR3 DNA: TGTGCCAGCAGCTTAATGGGGACAATCAATGAGCAGTTCTTC
J gene: TRBJ2-1; D gene: -; V gene: TRBV2; clone size: -; CDR3 protein: CASSGTAPQYEQFF; CDR3 DNA: TGTGCCAGCAGTGGGACAGCGCCCCAATATGAGCAGTTCTTC
J gene: TRBJ2-2; D gene: -; V gene: TRBV6-6; clone size: once; CDR3 protein: CASSYSSTGELFF; CDR3 DNA: TGTGCCAGCAGTTACTCTTCGACCGGGGAGCTGTTTTTT
J gene: TRBJ2-3; D gene: TRBD2; V gene: TRBV20-1; clone size: -; CDR3 protein: CSAASGDTQYF; CDR3 DNA: TGCAGTGCTGCTAGCGGGGATACGCAGTATTTT
J gene: TRBJ2-3; D gene: -; V gene: TRBV5-1; clone size: -; CDR3 protein: CASSPVGSTDTQYF; CDR3 DNA: TGCGCCAGCAGCCCTGTCGGGAGCACAGATACGCAGTATTTT
J gene: TRBJ1-4; D gene: -; V gene: TRBV13; clone size: -; CDR3 protein: CASSQRRGPANEKLFF; CDR3 DNA: TGTGCCAGCAGCCAACGGCGGGGGCCAGCTAATGAAAAACTGTTTTTT
J gene: TRBJ2-7; D gene: -; V gene: TRBV20-1; clone size: -; CDR3 protein: CSARDVAEQYF; CDR3 DNA: TGCAGTGCTAGAGATGTAGCCGAGCAGTACTTC
J gene: TRBJ1-2; D gene: -; V gene: TRBV5-4; clone size: -; CDR3 protein: CASSLANRDGYGYTF; CDR3 DNA: TGTGCCAGCAGCTTGGCCAACAGGGATGGCTATGGCTACACCTTC
J gene: TRBJ2-3; D gene: -; V gene: TRBV4-3; clone size: -; CDR3 protein: CASSPEQGSTDTQYF; CDR3 DNA: TGCGCCAGCAGCCCGGAACAGGGAAGCACAGATACGCAGTATTTT
J gene: TRBJ2-7; D gene: -; V gene: TRBV3-1/TRBV3-2; clone size: -; CDR3 protein: CASPGSDSYEQYF; CDR3 DNA: TGTGCCAGCCCGGGGAGCGACTCCTACGAGCAGTACTTC
J gene: TRBJ1-3; D gene: TRBD1; V gene: TRBV15; clone size: -; CDR3 protein: CATTVQGGPIYF; CDR3 DNA: TGTGCCACTACCGTCCAGGGGGGTCCCATATATTTT
J gene: TRBJ2-7; D gene: -; V gene: TRBV24-1; clone size: -; CDR3 protein: CATSEPQGDHPYEQYF; CDR3 DNA: TGTGCCACCAGTGAACCGCAGGGTGATCATCCCTACGAGCAGTACTTC
J gene: TRBJ1-6; D gene: TRBD1; V gene: TRBV7-9; clone size: -; CDR3 protein: CASSSSTGMGSPLHF; CDR3 DNA: TGTGCCAGCAGCTCTTCGACAGGGATGGGTTCACCCCTCCACTTT
J gene: TRBJ2-1; D gene: TRBD2; V gene: TRBV5-1; clone size: -; CDR3 protein: CASSTGTSGSGEQFF; CDR3 DNA: TGCGCCAGCAGTACCGGGACTAGCGGGAGCGGTGAGCAGTTCTTC
J gene: TRBJ1-2; D gene: -; V gene: TRBV7-2; clone size: -; CDR3 protein: CASSLEGGTYGYTF; CDR3 DNA: TGTGCCAGCAGCTTAGAGGGAGGGACCTATGGCTACACCTTC
J gene: TRBJ2-1; D gene: -; V gene: TRBV20-1; clone size: -; CDR3 protein: CSARGVYEQFF; CDR3 DNA: TGCAGTGCTAGAGGAGTTTACGAGCAGTTCTTC
J gene: TRBJ1-6; D gene: -; V gene: TRBV5-1; clone size: -; CDR3 protein: CASSLGQFLNYGIYSPLHF; CDR3 DNA: TGCGCCAGCAGCTTAGGACAGTTCCTAAATTACGGTATCTACTCACCCCTCCACTTT
J gene: TRBJ1-2; D gene: -; V gene: TRBV5-1; clone size: -; CDR3 protein: CASSIRRGEYGYTF; CDR3 DNA: TGCGCCAGCAGCATACGCCGGGGGGAATATGGCTACACCTTC
J gene: TRBJ2-3; D gene: TRBD2; V gene: TRBV7-3; clone size: -; CDR3 protein: CASSWGLATDTQYF; CDR3 DNA: TGTGCCAGCAGCTGGGGACTAGCCACAGATACGCAGTATTTT
J gene: TRBJ2-7; D gene: TRBD1; V gene: TRBV27; clone size: -; CDR3 protein: CASSLSVWGQGAEGYEQYF; CDR3 DNA: TGTGCCAGCAGTTTATCGGTTTGGGGACAGGGGGCGGAGGGCTACGAGCAGTACTTC
J gene: TRBJ2-1; D gene: TRBD2; V gene: TRBV4-2; clone size: -; CDR3 protein: CASSQDLAGGVLEQFF; CDR3 DNA: TGTGCCAGCAGCCAAGATTTAGCGGGAGGGGTCCTTGAGCAGTTCTTC
J gene: TRBJ1-2; D gene: -; V gene: TRBV12-3/TRBV12-4; clone size: -; CDR3 protein: CASKGDYGYTF; CDR3 DNA: TGTGCCAGCAAAGGGGACTATGGCTACACCTTC
J gene: TRBJ2-1; D gene: TRBD1; V gene: TRBV7-2; clone size: once; CDR3 protein: CASTAPPRGPYNEQFF; CDR3 DNA: TGTGCCAGCACTGCACCGCCCAGGGGGCCATACAATGAGCAGTTCTTC
J gene: TRBJ2-3; D gene: -; V gene: TRBV28; clone size: -; CDR3 protein: CASSFTGGGTDTQYF; CDR3 DNA: TGTGCCAGCAGTTTCACAGGCGGAGGCACAGATACGCAGTATTTT
J gene: TRBJ2-3; D gene: -; V gene: TRBV7-2; clone size: -; CDR3 protein: CASSLAASDTQYF; CDR3 DNA: TGTGCCAGCAGCTTAGCGGCCTCAGATACGCAGTATTTT
J gene: TRBJ2-7; D gene: TRBD1; V gene: TRBV5-1; clone size: -; CDR3 protein: CASSLAPGQGYEQYF; CDR3 DNA: TGCGCCAGCAGCTTGGCTCCCGGACAGGGCTACGAGCAGTACTTC
J gene: TRBJ2-2; D gene: -; V gene: TRBV3-1/TRBV3-2; clone size: few; CDR3 protein: CASSQGEAGELFF; CDR3 DNA: TGTGCCAGCAGCCAAGGAGAGGCCGGGGAGCTGTTTTTT
J gene: TRBJ2-2; D gene: TRBD2; V gene: TRBV6-6; clone size: -; CDR3 protein: CASSRSGTHAAGELFF; CDR3 DNA: TGTGCCAGCAGTCGAAGCGGGACCCACGCCGCCGGGGAGCTGTTTTTT
J gene: TRBJ2-5; D gene: TRBD1; V gene: TRBV5-4; clone size: -; CDR3 protein: CASGLQGAEETQYF; CDR3 DNA: TGTGCCAGCGGGTTACAGGGGGCAGAAGAGACCCAGTACTTC
J gene: TRBJ1-2; D gene: TRBD1; V gene: TRBV3-1/TRBV3-2; clone size: few; CDR3 protein: CASSLGTGGLGYTF; CDR3 DNA: TGTGCCAGCAGCCTAGGGACAGGGGGTCTTGGCTACACCTTC
J gene: TRBJ2-6; D gene: -; V gene: TRBV15; clone size: -; CDR3 protein: CATSGGGAGANVLTF; CDR3 DNA: TGTGCCACCAGCGGAGGGGGGGCTGGGGCCAACGTCCTGACTTTC
J gene: TRBJ1-1; D gene: -; V gene: TRBV29-1; clone size: -; CDR3 protein: CSGLETGREAFF; CDR3 DNA: TGCAGCGGACTCGAGACAGGCAGGGAAGCTTTCTTT
J gene: TRBJ1-2; D gene: -; V gene: TRBV24-1; clone size: -; CDR3 protein: CATSTTGYGYTF; CDR3 DNA: TGTGCCACCAGTACAACGGGCTATGGCTACACCTTC
J gene: TRBJ2-5; D gene: TRBD2; V gene: TRBV5-4; clone size: once; CDR3 protein: CASSPGLAGVVQETQYF; CDR3 DNA: TGTGCCAGCAGCCCGGGACTAGCGGGAGTTGTTCAAGAGACCCAGTACTTC
J gene: TRBJ1-6; D gene: TRBD1; V gene: TRBV18; clone size: -; CDR3 protein: CASSADRGDVHF; CDR3 DNA: TGTGCCAGCTCAGCGGACAGGGGTGATGTCCACTTT
J gene: TRBJ2-5; D gene: -; V gene: TRBV28; clone size: once; CDR3 protein: CASSLLESYQETQYF; CDR3 DNA: TGTGCCAGCAGTTTATTGGAGTCGTACCAAGAGACCCAGTACTTC
J gene: TRBJ2-1; D gene: -; V gene: TRBV2; clone size: -; CDR3 protein: CASSEARGPNEQFF; CDR3 DNA: TGTGCCAGCAGTGAAGCGCGGGGCCCCAATGAGCAGTTCTTC
J gene: TRBJ2-3; D gene: TRBD1; V gene: TRBV7-2; clone size: -; CDR3 protein: CASMDRGTDTQYF; CDR3 DNA: TGTGCCAGCATGGACAGGGGCACAGATACGCAGTATTTT
J gene: TRBJ1-1; D gene: -; V gene: TRBV7-2; clone size: -; CDR3 protein: CASSARQLNTEAFF; CDR3 DNA: TGTGCCAGCAGCGCTAGACAGCTGAACACTGAAGCTTTCTTT